One and the same sample provided the 9 T cell receptor beta chains below, sequenced in a study of cytomegalovirus exposure and HLA in healthy donors. With 60 Vbeta and 13 Jbeta primers, the PCR was carried out. The assay was immunoSEQ multiplex PCR, and TCRdb's table has in-frame clones only and misses some. This repertoire shows approximately 190,000 clones, 80% to 90% found once; its top ten account for around 1.2%. The sequenced sample consisted of PBMCs. The receptors originated from a young man in good health and CMV-seronegative.

V and J are TRBV19 and TRBJ1-2, with 7 bases fitting TRBD1. The germline V gene encodes CDR1 LNHDA and CDR2 SQIVND (reference sequence). The CDR3 totals 16 residues. The J segment lost 5 bases and the V segment lost 3 bases, leaving 12 bases of the junction unmatched. The chain's CDR3 is CASSIGGTGTVYGYTF. Here the CDR3 DNA reads TGTGCCAGTAGTATTGGGGGCACGGGGACAGTTTATGGCTACACCTTC. Filled out from reference TRBV19 and TRBJ1-2, the complete variable domain reads DGGITQSPKYLFRKEGQNVTLSCEQNLNHDAMYWYRQDPGQGLRLIYYSQIVNDFQKGDIAEGYSVSREKKESFPLTVTSAQKNPTAFYLCASSIGGTGTVYGYTFGSGTRLTVV.

This chain links TRBV2 with TRBJ2-1; TRBD2 matches at 7 bases. CDR1 SNHLY and CDR2 FYNNEI come from the germline V gene. CDR3 length equals 11 residues. Trimming removed 10 bases from V and 7 bases from J; junction bases left unmatched: 4. As DNA, the CDR3 is TGTGCCACCGGGGGGTGGAATGAGCAGTTCTTC. Translating gives CATGGWNEQFF.

V gene TRBV5-1 combines with J gene TRBJ1-4; 8 bases fit TRBD1. CDR1 and CDR2 from the germline V gene are SGHRS and YFSETQ. After removal of 1 base from V and 8 bases from J, the junction contained 4 bases not matched to a gene. This CDR3 contains 14 residues. The CDR3 region is CASSLSGGNEKLFF. The CDR3 bases are TGCGCCAGCAGCTTGTCAGGGGGCAACGAAAAACTGTTTTTT.

The CDR3 DNA sequence: TGTGCCTGGAGGGTCCCGGACAGCGCTAATGAAAAACTGTTTTTT. Translating it yields CAWRVPDSANEKLFF. This chain joins TRBV30 and TRBJ1-4; D might be TRBD1 (6 bases). CDR1 and CDR2 (germline): GTSNPN, SVGIG (reference sequence). The ends were cut back, 3 bases at V and 3 bases at J, with 14 bases in the middle. This CDR3 contains 15 residues.

The V call is TRBV2, the J call TRBJ1-3; a weak D match, TRBD1 (6 bases). Germline V gene data show CDR1 as SNHLY and CDR2 as FYNNEI. Trimming removed 8 bases from V and 3 bases from J, with 17 bases in between. The CDR3 length is 15 residues. DNA for the CDR3: TGTGCCAGCTACAAAGGGGGGGGCCGTGGAAACACCATATATTTT. Translating gives CASYKGGGRGNTIYF.

This sequence joins TRBV5-1 and TRBJ2-5, with 9 bases that match TRBD2. The length of the CDR3 is 16 residues. Germline loops: CDR1 SGHRS, CDR2 YFSETQ. Trimming removed 0 bases from V and 5 bases from J; junction bases left unmatched: 8. Written as DNA, the CDR3 is TGCGCCAGCAGCTTGGCCACAGCGGGGGGATGGGAGACCCAGTACTTC. Protein product: CASSLATAGGWETQYF.

There are a few counts of this clone. The chain joins TRBV2 to TRBJ1-5; maybe TRBD1 (6 bases). Germline CDR1 SNHLY, CDR2 FYNNEI. Deletions cut 2 bases from V and 4 bases from J, with 12 bases between. The CDR3 has 15 amino acids. CDR3 sequence reads: CASSELQGWNQPQHF. The DNA of the CDR3 is TGTGCCAGCAGTGAATTACAGGGCTGGAATCAGCCCCAGCATTTT.

J is TRBJ2-7 and V is TRBV27; 9 bases line up with TRBD1. The germline CDR1 and CDR2 sequences are MNHEY and SMNVEV (reference sequence). This CDR3 region has 15 residues. The V segment lost 3 bases and the J segment 0 bases; nucleotides outside the gene matches: 3. This chain's CDR3 is CASSFGQGYSYEQYF. CDR3 nucleotides: TGTGCCAGCAGTTTCGGACAGGGGTACTCCTACGAGCAGTACTTC.

There are a few counts of this clone. The chain couples TRBV5-4 to TRBJ1-6; D is uncertain. CDR3 length: 14 residues. The V gene's germline CDR1 is SGHNT and CDR2 YYREEE (reference sequence). V dropped 2 bases and J dropped 9 bases, with 12 bases sitting between them. The CDR3 nucleotides read TGTGCCAGCAGCTTTCCTTCCGCGGGTTCACCCCTCCACTTT. It is translated as CASSFPSAGSPLHF.